The subject of this entry is one T cell receptor (beta chain). The data originate from a study of blood T cell repertoires in COVID-19. On the study more broadly: Acute and convalescent COVID-19 specimens originated in the United States, Italy and Spain.

The data were produced by immunoSEQ multiplex PCR, yet TCRdb's version contains in-frame clones alone and is incomplete. Here the sample spans about 290,000 clones, just under 85% being singletons. This clonotype was obtained from a woman in her fifties or sixties with active or convalescent COVID-19. Material: peripheral blood.

The CDR3 here is CASSLSSVETQYF. CDR3 DNA: TGTGCCAGCAGCTTGTCGAGTGTCGAGACCCAGTACTTC. The rearrangement uses TRBV5-6 and TRBJ2-5; unclear D gene. V lost 1 base and J 5 bases, leaving 9 bases between the germline ends. From germline, CDR1 is SGHDT and CDR2 YYEEEE. The CDR3 runs to 13 residues.